The present T cell receptor (beta chain) was sequenced within a study of cytomegalovirus exposure and HLA in healthy donors. The donors were members of the approximately 110-subject validation cohort (separate from the approximately 730-subject first cohort). Using immunoSEQ multiplex PCR, the repertoire was profiled, and TCRdb retains in-frame clones only, with some absent. The sample lists about 110,000 clones, under 97% occurring once. Details on this clone: Other DNA sequences within the sample encode an identical CDR3.

The sequence came from a young woman in good health and CMV-seronegative. The sample consisted of PBMCs.

CDR3 sequence: CASSYKGTAYGYTF. CDR3 sequence (DNA): TGTGCCAGCAGCTACAAGGGGACAGCCTATGGCTACACCTTC. This rearrangement joins TRBV6-6 to TRBJ1-2, with 7 positions matching TRBD1. With 6 bases clipped from V and 4 bases from J, the junction kept 8 bases outside the gene matches. Germline CDR1 reads MNHNY; CDR2 reads SVGAGI (reference sequence). CDR3 size: 14 residues.